A selection of T cell receptor beta chains follows, all from one sample in a study of blood T cell repertoires in COVID-19. The protocol was immunoSEQ multiplex PCR, while the TCRdb copy is restricted to in-frame clones and leaves out a portion. Of around 140,000 clones listed, around 84% are singletons. The material sequenced was peripheral blood. These receptor sequences come from a woman aged 80 or over with acute or convalescent COVID-19. CDR3s include the opening cysteine and the closing phenylalanine or tryptophan. A D gene is named only where the DNA matches it firmly. A clone size is listed for some rows: how often the clone was seen (once, few, many), or a class if it is expanded.

>TRBD2|TRBV12-3/TRBV12-4|TRBJ2-1|.
TGTGCCAGCAGCCGCGGGAGATCCAATGAGCAGTTCTTC
CASSRGRSNEQFF
>TRBD1|TRBV27|TRBJ1-1|.
TGTGCCAGCAGGTCCCTCAGGGGGCGCAACACTGAAGCTTTCTTT
CASRSLRGRNTEAFF
>TRBD1|TRBV6-5|TRBJ1-3|few
TGTGCCAGCAGTTCGCCAGGGGGTAAATCTGGAAACACCATATATTTT
CASSSPGGKSGNTIYF
>.|TRBV4-3|TRBJ2-3|once
TGCGCCAGCAGCCAAGAGCGGCGGGATACGCAGTATTTT
CASSQERRDTQYF
>.|TRBV6-2/TRBV6-3|TRBJ1-2|.
TGTGCCAGCAGTTACGAGGGTGTCGACTATGGCTACACCTTC
CASSYEGVDYGYTF
>TRBD1|TRBV2|TRBJ1-2|.
TGTGCCAGCACGGACGCGGTCAGGGGGCTTAATGGCTACACCTTC
CASTDAVRGLNGYTF
>.|TRBV5-1|TRBJ2-1|.
TGCGCCAGCAGCTTGGAGGGTCGCGGGACCTCTTACAATGAGCAGTTCTTC
CASSLEGRGTSYNEQFF
>TRBD2|TRBV18|TRBJ2-2|once
TGTGCCAGCTCACCACGGGTTCCTAGCGGGAGTAAGGACACCGGGGAGCTGTTTTTT
CASSPRVPSGSKDTGELFF
>TRBD1|TRBV2|TRBJ1-1|.
TGTGCCAGCAGTGTGGGGCAGGGGGACACTGAAGCTTTCTTT
CASSVGQGDTEAFF
>.|TRBV30|TRBJ1-1|.
TGTGCCTGGAGAGGGGACATCAGGACATCAGGAGGCACTGAAGCTTTCTTT
CAWRGDIRTSGGTEAFF
>TRBD1|TRBV9|TRBJ1-1|.
TGTGCCAGCAGCGCCAGACAGGGGAACACTGAAGCTTTCTTT
CASSARQGNTEAFF
>.|TRBV12-3/TRBV12-4|TRBJ1-2|once
TGTGCCAGCAGTCGCGTGGACAGTGGCTACACCTTC
CASSRVDSGYTF
>.|TRBV12-3/TRBV12-4|TRBJ1-2|.
TGTGCCAGCAGTTTGCCGGAGAACTATGGCTACACCTTC
CASSLPENYGYTF
>.|TRBV3-1/TRBV3-2|TRBJ2-1|.
TGTGCCAGCAGCCAAGAGGGGTTAGGGGTCCGCAATGAGCAGTTCTTC
CASSQEGLGVRNEQFF
>.|TRBV5-1|TRBJ2-7|few
TGCGCCAGCAGCTCCCGGACAGACACCTACGAGCAGTACTTC
CASSSRTDTYEQYF
>.|TRBV4-3|TRBJ1-5|.
TGCGCCAGCAGCCATGTTCGGGGACAGCCCCAGCATTTT
CASSHVRGQPQHF
>TRBD1|TRBV7-2|TRBJ2-7|.
TGTGCCAGCAGCATGTCCGGGACAGAAAACGAGCAGTACTTC
CASSMSGTENEQYF
>.|TRBV7-8|TRBJ1-5|.
TGTGCCAGCAGCCTAACCGGGAGTTTTAATCAGCCCCAGCATTTT
CASSLTGSFNQPQHF
>.|TRBV18|TRBJ1-1|few
TGTGCCAGCTCAACCCAGGTTTTGAACACTGAAGCTTTCTTT
CASSTQVLNTEAFF
>.|TRBV5-1|TRBJ1-2|once
TGCGCCAGCAGCCCGACAGGAGCTAACTATGGCTACACCTTC
CASSPTGANYGYTF
>.|TRBV11-2|TRBJ1-6|few
TGTGCCAGCAGCTTTTCTGGGCACAGGCGGAATTCACCCCTCCACTTT
CASSFSGHRRNSPLHF
>TRBD1|TRBV4-3|TRBJ1-4|.
TGCGCCAGCAGCCAGGCTAAACAGGGGCGTCGGGAAAAACTGTTTTTT
CASSQAKQGRREKLFF
>TRBD2|TRBV5-4|TRBJ2-1|.
TGTGCCAGCAGCTTGGGTGGACTAGCGGGTTACAATGAGCAGTTCTTC
CASSLGGLAGYNEQFF
>.|TRBV13|TRBJ1-1|.
TGTGCCAGCAGCCCCACAGGGCTTGAAGCTTTCTTT
CASSPTGLEAFF
>TRBD1|TRBV19|TRBJ1-5|.
TGTGCCAGTGCTCGTGGGACAGGGAACAATCAGCCCCAGCATTTT
CASARGTGNNQPQHF
>.|TRBV5-4|TRBJ1-3|.
TGTGCCAGCAGCTTGCAGGGGCCCTCTGGAAACACCATATATTTT
CASSLQGPSGNTIYF
>.|TRBV11-2|TRBJ2-5|.
TGTGCCAGCAGCTTAGCCGGCGGGATCGGGCAAGAGACCCAGTACTTC
CASSLAGGIGQETQYF
>TRBD2|TRBV7-9|TRBJ2-5|.
TGTGCCAGCAGCCAGCTGCGGGAGGATTGGCAAGAGACCCAGTACTTC
CASSQLREDWQETQYF
>TRBD2|TRBV7-6|TRBJ2-1|.
TGTGCCAGCAGCTTACACGCGGGAGTAAGGAATGAGCAGTTCTTC
CASSLHAGVRNEQFF
>TRBD1|TRBV19|TRBJ2-2|.
TGTGCCAGTAGTGAGGACAGGGGGACCGGGGAGCTGTTTTTT
CASSEDRGTGELFF
>.|TRBV6-1|TRBJ2-7|once
TGTGCCAGCAGTGACGGGACACCTCCCTACGAGCAGTACTTC
CASSDGTPPYEQYF
>.|TRBV7-9|TRBJ2-1|.
TGTGCCAGCAGCTTATTGGGGGCGCAGTTCTTC
CASSLLGAQFF
>TRBD1|TRBV19|TRBJ1-6|.
TGTGCCAGTAGAAACCGGGACAGAAATTCACCCCTCCACTTT
CASRNRDRNSPLHF
>TRBD1|TRBV12-3/TRBV12-4|TRBJ1-4|few
TGTGCCAGCAAAAAGGGGGCAAGTGAAAAACTGTTTTTT
CASKKGASEKLFF
>TRBD1|TRBV14|TRBJ1-6|few
TGTGCCAGCATCCACATAGACAGGGACTCACCCCTCCACTTT
CASIHIDRDSPLHF
>TRBD1|TRBV19|TRBJ1-1|.
TGTGCCAGTAGTATAGATGGGACAGGGAACCGTGAAGCTTTCTTT
CASSIDGTGNREAFF
>.|TRBV9|TRBJ2-3|.
TGTGCCAGCAGCGTAGAGGGCAGCGGCTGGGGCACAGATACGCAGTATTTT
CASSVEGSGWGTDTQYF
>TRBD1|TRBV5-5|TRBJ1-1|.
TGTGCCAGCAGCTTGGGGCCCGACAGGGGGAACACTGAAGCTTTCTTT
CASSLGPDRGNTEAFF
>.|TRBV6-1|TRBJ2-2|.
TGTGCCAGCAGTGAATCGCGGGGCACCGGGGAGCTGTTTTTT
CASSESRGTGELFF
>TRBD1|TRBV7-9|TRBJ1-2|.
TGTGCCAGCAGCTTAATGTTTGGTGATGGACAGGGAAACTATGGCTACACCTTC
CASSLMFGDGQGNYGYTF
>TRBD2|TRBV30|TRBJ2-7|.
TGTGCCTGGAGACTGAGCGGGGGAGAGCAGTACTTC
CAWRLSGGEQYF
>.|TRBV12-3/TRBV12-4|TRBJ2-1|.
TGTGCCAGCACTCGGGGGTCCTACAATGAGCAGTTCTTC
CASTRGSYNEQFF
>TRBD1|TRBV6-6|TRBJ1-1|.
TGTGCCAGCAGTCGATGGACAGGGGGCGTTCCCCTGACTGAAGCTTTCTTT
CASSRWTGGVPLTEAFF
>TRBD1|TRBV18|TRBJ1-2|.
TGTGCCAGCTCACCACGAGGGGACAGTTTTGATGGCTACACCTTC
CASSPRGDSFDGYTF
>.|TRBV5-1|TRBJ1-1|.
TGCGCCAGCAGCTTGGGGGCACAGGGGAACACTGAAGCTTTCTTT
CASSLGAQGNTEAFF
>TRBD1|TRBV18|TRBJ2-7|.
TGTGCCAGCTCACGGGACAGGAGAGAGCAGTACTTC
CASSRDRREQYF
>TRBD2|TRBV5-5|TRBJ2-3|.
TGTGCCAGCAGCTTGGCTATCTCCCTAGCGGGGGGCACAGATACGCAGTATTTT
CASSLAISLAGGTDTQYF
>.|TRBV30|TRBJ1-6|.
TGTGCCTGGAGTCTTGCCACGGGTAATTCACCCCTCCACTTT
CAWSLATGNSPLHF
>.|TRBV7-9|TRBJ2-5|.
TGTGCCAGCAGCTTCGGCTGGACTCGCACTCAAGAGACCCAGTACTTC
CASSFGWTRTQETQYF
>.|TRBV5-1|TRBJ1-2|.
TGCGCCAGCAGCTTGATACCAGGGTCGAACTATGGCTACACCTTC
CASSLIPGSNYGYTF
>.|TRBV10-3|TRBJ1-1|.
TGTGCCATCAGTGACAAGAACACTGAAGCTTTCTTT
CAISDKNTEAFF
>.|TRBV2|TRBJ2-1|few
TGTGCCAGCAGTGAAAGAGTAACGGGAGTTAATGAGCAGTTCTTC
CASSERVTGVNEQFF
>TRBD1|TRBV6-5|TRBJ1-2|.
TGTGCCAGCAGTCCGGGACAGGGGCCCTATGGCTACACCTTC
CASSPGQGPYGYTF
>.|TRBV18|TRBJ1-1|.
TGTGCCAGCTCACCACGGCGGGTGGCGAACACTGAAGCTTTCTTT
CASSPRRVANTEAFF
>TRBD1|TRBV4-1|TRBJ2-7|.
TGCGCCAGCAGCCGGGACAGATCCTACGAGCAGTACTTC
CASSRDRSYEQYF
>TRBD1|TRBV4-2|TRBJ2-7|.
TGTGCCAGGAGGAATCTTAAAATCGGGACAGGCCCATTTTACGAGCAGTACTTC
CARRNLKIGTGPFYEQYF
>TRBD1|TRBV6-5|TRBJ2-7|.
TGTGCCAGCAGCGAGGGACAGGGGTTCCACGAGCAGTACTTC
CASSEGQGFHEQYF
>TRBD1|TRBV2|TRBJ2-5|.
TGTGCCAGCAGGAAAGACAGGACCGGCGGACAGGAACGGAGGACCCAGTACTTC
CASRKDRTGGQERRTQYF
>TRBD1|TRBV2|TRBJ2-1|.
TGTGCCAGCAGTGACTGGGACAGGGGCACCAATGAGCAGTTCTTC
CASSDWDRGTNEQFF